The clone carrying this T cell receptor (beta chain) was found many times. Its matching antigen is unknown. This record belongs to a study of naive and memory T cell subsets. Study observations and caveats: Potentially, T cell activation and differentiation skew this RNA-based measurement.

Adult healthy volunteers gave 2.5 ml peripheral blood for whole-blood RNA. Trimming cost V 0 bases and J 5 bases, with 14 bases left between them. Germline CDR1 reads SGHRS; CDR2 reads YFSETQ. This CDR3 is built from 15 residues. For blood and skin samples, reverse transcription used TCR alpha and beta constant primers. Each CDR3 protein is one row after TCRdb ran MiXCR on the 5' RACE reads. Here the sample spans 20,000 to 25,000 distinct CDR3 sequences, roughly 4.1% being singletons. This receptor was taken from a male donor in good health. The rearrangement joins TRBV5-1 to TRBJ2-5; D possibly corresponds to TRBD2 (6 bases). CDR3 sequence: CASSLAGASEETQYF. In nucleotides, the CDR3 is TGCGCCAGCAGCTTGGCGGGAGCTAGCGAGGAGACCCAGTACTTC.